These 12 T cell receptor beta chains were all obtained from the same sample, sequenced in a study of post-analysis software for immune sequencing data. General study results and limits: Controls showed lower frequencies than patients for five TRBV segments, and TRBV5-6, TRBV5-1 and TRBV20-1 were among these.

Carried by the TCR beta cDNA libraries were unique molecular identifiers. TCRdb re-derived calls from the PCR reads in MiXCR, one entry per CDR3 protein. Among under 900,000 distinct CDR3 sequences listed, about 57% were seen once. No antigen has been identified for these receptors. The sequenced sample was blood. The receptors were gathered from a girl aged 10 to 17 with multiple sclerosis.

CDR3 protein: CASSRSPGSEQYF. Written as DNA, the CDR3 is TGTGCCAGCAGTAGATCCCCGGGTTCCGAGCAGTACTTC. The V and J genes are TRBV2 and TRBJ2-5; D uncertain. The J call may be in error: the DNA end matches TRBJ2-7 better. Germline CDR1 reads SNHLY; CDR2 reads FYNNEI. The CDR3 is made up of 13 amino acids.

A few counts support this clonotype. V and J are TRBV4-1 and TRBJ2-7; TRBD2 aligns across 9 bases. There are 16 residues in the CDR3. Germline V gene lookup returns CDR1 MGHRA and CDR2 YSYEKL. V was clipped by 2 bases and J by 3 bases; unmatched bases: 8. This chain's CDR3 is CASSQLPGLANYEQYF. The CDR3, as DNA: TGCGCCAGCAGCCAACTACCGGGACTAGCAAACTACGAGCAGTACTTC.

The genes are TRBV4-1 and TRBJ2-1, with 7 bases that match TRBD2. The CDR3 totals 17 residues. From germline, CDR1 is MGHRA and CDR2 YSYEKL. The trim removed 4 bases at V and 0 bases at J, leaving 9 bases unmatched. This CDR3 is CASSREGRESSYNEQFF. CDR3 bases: TGCGCCAGCAGCCGAGAGGGGAGGGAGTCCTCCTACAATGAGCAGTTCTTC.

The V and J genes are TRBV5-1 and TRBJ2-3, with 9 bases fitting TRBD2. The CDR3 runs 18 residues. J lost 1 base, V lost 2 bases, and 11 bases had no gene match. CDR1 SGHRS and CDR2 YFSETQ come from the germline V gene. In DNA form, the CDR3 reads TGCGCCAGCAGCTTCGGCGGGGGGGCCTCCGCCGGCACAGATACGCAGTATTTT. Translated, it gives CASSFGGGASAGTDTQYF.

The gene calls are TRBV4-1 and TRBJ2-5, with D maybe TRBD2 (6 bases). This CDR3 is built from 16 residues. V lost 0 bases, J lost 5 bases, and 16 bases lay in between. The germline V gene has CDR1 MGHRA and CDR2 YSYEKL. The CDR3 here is CASSQDGTAGWETQYF. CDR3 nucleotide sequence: TGCGCCAGCAGCCAAGATGGGACTGCAGGGTGGGAGACCCAGTACTTC.

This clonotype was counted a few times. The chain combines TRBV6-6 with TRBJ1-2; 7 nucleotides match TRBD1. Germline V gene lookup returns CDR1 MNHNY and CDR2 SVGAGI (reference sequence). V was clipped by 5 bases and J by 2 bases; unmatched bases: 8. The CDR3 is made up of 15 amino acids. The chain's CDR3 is CASSRRDSLNYGYTF. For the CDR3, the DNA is TGTGCCAGCAGTCGCCGGGACAGCCTAAACTATGGCTACACCTTC.

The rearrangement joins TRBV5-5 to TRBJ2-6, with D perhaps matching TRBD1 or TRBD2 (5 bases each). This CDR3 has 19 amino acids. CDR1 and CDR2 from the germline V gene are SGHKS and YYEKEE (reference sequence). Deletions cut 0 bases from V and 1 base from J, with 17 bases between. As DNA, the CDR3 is TGTGCCAGCAGCTTGGCCGTTGGGACGGAGAGTTCTGGGGCCAACGTCCTGACTTTC. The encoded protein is CASSLAVGTESSGANVLTF. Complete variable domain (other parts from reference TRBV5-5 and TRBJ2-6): DAGVTQSPTHLIKTRGQQVTLRCSPISGHKSVSWYQQVLGQGPQFIFQYYEKEERGRGNFPDRFSARQFPNYSSELNVNALLLGDSALYLCASSLAVGTESSGANVLTFGAGSRLTVL.

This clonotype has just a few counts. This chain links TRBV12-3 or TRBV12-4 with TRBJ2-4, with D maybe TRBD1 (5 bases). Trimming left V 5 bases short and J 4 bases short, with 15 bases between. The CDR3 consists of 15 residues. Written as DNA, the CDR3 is TGTGCCAGCAGTACCATCCTAGGGGAAAAAAACATTCAGTACTTC. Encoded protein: CASSTILGEKNIQYF.

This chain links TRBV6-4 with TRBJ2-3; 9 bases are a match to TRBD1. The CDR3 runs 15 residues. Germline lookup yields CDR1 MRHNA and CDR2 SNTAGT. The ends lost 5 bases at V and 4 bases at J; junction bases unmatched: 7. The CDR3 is CASSSGTGSADTQYF. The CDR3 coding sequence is TGTGCCAGCAGTTCCGGGACAGGGTCGGCAGATACGCAGTATTTT.

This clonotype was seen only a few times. The CDR3 protein is CSASDARSAGTDTQYF. The CDR3 nucleotides read TGCAGTGCTAGTGACGCCCGCTCAGCGGGGACAGATACGCAGTATTTT. The J gene is TRBJ2-3, the V gene TRBV20-1; 7 nucleotides match TRBD2. The germline gives CDR1 DFQATT, CDR2 SNEGSKA (reference sequence). The CDR3 spans 16 residues. Unmatched junction bases numbered 12, after V lost 3 bases and J lost 3 bases.

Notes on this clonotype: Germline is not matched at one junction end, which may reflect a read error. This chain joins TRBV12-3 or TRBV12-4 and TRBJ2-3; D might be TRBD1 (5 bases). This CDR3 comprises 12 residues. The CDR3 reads CASSLMTDAQYF. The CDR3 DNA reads TGTGCCAGCAGTTTGATGACAGATGCGCAGTATTTT.

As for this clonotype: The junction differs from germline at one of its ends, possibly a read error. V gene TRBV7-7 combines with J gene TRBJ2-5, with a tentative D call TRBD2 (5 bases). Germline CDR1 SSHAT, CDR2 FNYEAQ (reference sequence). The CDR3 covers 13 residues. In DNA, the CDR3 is TGTGCTAGCAGCTTACTAGATCAAGAGACCCAGTACTTC. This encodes CASSLLDQETQYF.